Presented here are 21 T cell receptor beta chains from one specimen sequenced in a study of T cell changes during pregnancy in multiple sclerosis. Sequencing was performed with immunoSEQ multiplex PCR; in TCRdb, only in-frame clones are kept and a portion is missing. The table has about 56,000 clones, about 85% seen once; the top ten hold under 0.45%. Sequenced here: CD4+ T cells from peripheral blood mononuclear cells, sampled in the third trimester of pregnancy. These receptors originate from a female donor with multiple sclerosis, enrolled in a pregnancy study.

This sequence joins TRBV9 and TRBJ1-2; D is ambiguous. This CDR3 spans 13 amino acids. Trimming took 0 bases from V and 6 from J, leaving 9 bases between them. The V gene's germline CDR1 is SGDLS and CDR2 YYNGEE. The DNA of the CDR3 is TGTGCCAGCAGCGTAGCACAGTTGAATGGCTACACCTTC. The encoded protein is CASSVAQLNGYTF.

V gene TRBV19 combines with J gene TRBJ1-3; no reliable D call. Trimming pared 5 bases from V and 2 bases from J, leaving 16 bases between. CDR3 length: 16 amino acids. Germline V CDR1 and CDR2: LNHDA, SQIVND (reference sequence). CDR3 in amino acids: CASSFTKQLAGNTIYF. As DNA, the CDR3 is TGTGCCAGTAGTTTCACAAAACAGCTGGCTGGAAACACCATATATTTT.

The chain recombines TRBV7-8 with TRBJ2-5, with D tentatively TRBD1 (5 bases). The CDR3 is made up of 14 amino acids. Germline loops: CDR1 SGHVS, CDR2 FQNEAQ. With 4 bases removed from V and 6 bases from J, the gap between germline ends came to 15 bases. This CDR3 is CASSSRQSRQTQYF. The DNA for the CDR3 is TGTGCCAGCAGCTCGCGACAGTCGCGACAGACCCAGTACTTC.

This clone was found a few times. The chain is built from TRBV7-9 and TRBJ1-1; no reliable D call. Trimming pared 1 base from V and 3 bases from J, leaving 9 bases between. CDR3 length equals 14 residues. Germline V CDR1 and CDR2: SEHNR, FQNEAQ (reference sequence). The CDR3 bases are TGTGCCAGCAGCTTAGACTACGGATACACTGAAGCTTTCTTT. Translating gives CASSLDYGYTEAFF.

CDR3 coding DNA: TGCGCCAGCAGCTTGTGGGGGCAAAGCACAGATACGCAGTATTTT. Residues: CASSLWGQSTDTQYF. The chain carries TRBV5-1 and TRBJ2-3; D is possibly TRBD1 (6 bases). Trimming stripped 1 base from V and 0 bases from J, with 9 bases between. Germline-derived CDR1 and CDR2 are SGHRS and YFSETQ. The CDR3 totals 15 residues.

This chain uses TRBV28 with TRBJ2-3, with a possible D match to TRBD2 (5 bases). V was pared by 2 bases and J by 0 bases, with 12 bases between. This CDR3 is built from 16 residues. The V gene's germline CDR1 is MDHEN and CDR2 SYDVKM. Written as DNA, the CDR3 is TGTGCCAGCAGTTTAGCCAGCGGTGCTAGCACAGATACGCAGTATTTT. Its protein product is CASSLASGASTDTQYF.

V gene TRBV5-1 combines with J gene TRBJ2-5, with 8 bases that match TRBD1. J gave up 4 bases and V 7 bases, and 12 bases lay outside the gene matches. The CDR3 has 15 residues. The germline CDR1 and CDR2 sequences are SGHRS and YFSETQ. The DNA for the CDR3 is TGCGCCAGCGGGGGGCAGGGGGCCTCGTCAGAGACCCAGTACTTC. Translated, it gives CASGGQGASSETQYF. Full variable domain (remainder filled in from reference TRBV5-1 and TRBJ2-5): KAGVTQTPRYLIKTRGQQVTLSCSPISGHRSVSWYQQTPGQGLQFLFEYFSETQRNKGNFPGRFSGRQFSNSRSEMNVSTLELGDSALYLCASGGQGASSETQYFGPGTRLLVL.

Here the CDR3 DNA reads TGTGCCAGCAGCTTAGGTGGACAGGAATCCTACGAGCAGTACTTC. Amino acids: CASSLGGQESYEQYF. V usage is TRBV11-3 and J usage is TRBJ2-7, with 7 bases matching TRBD1. The CDR3 extends over 15 amino acids. Germline V gene data show CDR1 as SGHNT and CDR2 as YENEEA. The trim removed 1 base at V and 1 base at J, leaving 4 bases unmatched.

CDR3 coding DNA: TGCGCCAGCAGTGACGGAACGGGCTACAATGAGCAGTTCTTC. It is translated as CASSDGTGYNEQFF. V gene TRBV10-1 combines with J gene TRBJ2-1; no clear D. The CDR3 has 14 residues. The V end lost 3 bases, the J end lost 3 bases, and 9 bases lay between the germline ends. CDR1 and CDR2 from the germline V gene are WNHNN and SYGVQD (reference sequence).

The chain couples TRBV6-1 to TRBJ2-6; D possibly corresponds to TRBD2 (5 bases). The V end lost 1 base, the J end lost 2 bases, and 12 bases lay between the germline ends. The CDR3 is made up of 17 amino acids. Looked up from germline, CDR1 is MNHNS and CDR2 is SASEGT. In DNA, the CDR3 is TGTGCCAGCAGTGAAGTTCCGGGATTCGCTGGGGCCAACGTCCTGACTTTC. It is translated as CASSEVPGFAGANVLTF.

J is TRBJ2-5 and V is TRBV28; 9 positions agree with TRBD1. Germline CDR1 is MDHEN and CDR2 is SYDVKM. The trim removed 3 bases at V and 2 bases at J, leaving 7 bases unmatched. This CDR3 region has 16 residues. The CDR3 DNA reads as TGTGCCAGCAGTTTGCCCGGACAGGGGCGGCAAGAGACCCAGTACTTC. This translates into CASSLPGQGRQETQYF.

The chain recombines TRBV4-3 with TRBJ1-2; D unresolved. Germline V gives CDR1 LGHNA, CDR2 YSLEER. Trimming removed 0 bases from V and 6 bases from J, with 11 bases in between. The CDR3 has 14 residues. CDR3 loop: CASSQDSVGDGYTF. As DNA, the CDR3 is TGCGCCAGCAGCCAAGATAGTGTCGGGGATGGCTACACCTTC.

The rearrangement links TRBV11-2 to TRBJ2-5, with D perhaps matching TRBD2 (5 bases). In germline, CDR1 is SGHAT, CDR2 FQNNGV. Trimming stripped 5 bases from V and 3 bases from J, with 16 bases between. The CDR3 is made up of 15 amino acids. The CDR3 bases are TGTGCCAGCAGCGAAAAGGGAGAAAGCGAAGAGACCCAGTACTTC. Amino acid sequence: CASSEKGESEETQYF.

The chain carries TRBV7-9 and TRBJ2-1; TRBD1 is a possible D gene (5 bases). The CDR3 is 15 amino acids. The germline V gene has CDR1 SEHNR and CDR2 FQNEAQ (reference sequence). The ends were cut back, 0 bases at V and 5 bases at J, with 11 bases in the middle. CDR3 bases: TGTGCCAGCAGCTTAGCTATTGGGGCCCACAATGAGCAGTTCTTC. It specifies CASSLAIGAHNEQFF.

CDR3 region: CASSHSGTHFYEQYF. DNA for the CDR3: TGTGCCAGCAGCCATTCCGGGACACATTTCTACGAGCAGTACTTC. The gene calls are TRBV11-1 and TRBJ2-7; the D gene is possibly TRBD1 (6 bases). CDR3 length equals 15 residues. The germline V and J ends were trimmed by 5 bases and 3 bases, with 17 bases remaining between them. Germline V lookup: CDR1 SGHAT, CDR2 FQDESV (reference sequence).

CDR3 region: CASSHTGTGGYEQYF. The CDR3 DNA reads TGTGCCAGCAGTCATACGGGGACAGGGGGCTACGAGCAGTACTTC. The rearrangement links TRBV7-3 to TRBJ2-7; 11 nucleotides align to TRBD1. The V gene end was trimmed by 6 bases and the J gene end by 3 bases; junction bases not matched to a gene: 7. Germline V gives CDR1 SGHTA, CDR2 FQGTGA. The CDR3 length is 15 residues.

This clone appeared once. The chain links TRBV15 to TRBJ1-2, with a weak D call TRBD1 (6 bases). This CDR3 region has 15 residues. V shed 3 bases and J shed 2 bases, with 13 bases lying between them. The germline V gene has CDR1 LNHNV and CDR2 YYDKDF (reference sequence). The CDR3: CATSRGDTGNYGYTF. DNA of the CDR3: TGTGCCACCAGCAGGGGGGACACAGGAAACTATGGCTACACCTTC.

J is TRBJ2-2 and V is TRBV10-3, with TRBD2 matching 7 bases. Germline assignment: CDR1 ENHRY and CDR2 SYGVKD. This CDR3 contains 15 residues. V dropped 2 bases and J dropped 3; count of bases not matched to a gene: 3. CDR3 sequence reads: CAISEGLADTGELFF. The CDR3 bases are TGTGCCATCAGTGAGGGGCTAGCGGACACCGGGGAGCTGTTTTTT.

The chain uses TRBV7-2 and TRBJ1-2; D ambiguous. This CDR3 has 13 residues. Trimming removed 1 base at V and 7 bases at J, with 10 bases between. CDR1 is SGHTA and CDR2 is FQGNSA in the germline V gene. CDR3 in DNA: TGTGCCAGCAGCTTAGGGATAGGAGGTGGCTACACCTTC. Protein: CASSLGIGGGYTF.

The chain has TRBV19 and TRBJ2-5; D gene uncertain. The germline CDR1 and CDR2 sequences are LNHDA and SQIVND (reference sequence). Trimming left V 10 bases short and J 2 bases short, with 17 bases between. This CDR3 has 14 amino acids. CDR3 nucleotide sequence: TGTGCCACACGAGGTGGCATTAGTCAAGAGACCCAGTACTTC. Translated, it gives CATRGGISQETQYF.

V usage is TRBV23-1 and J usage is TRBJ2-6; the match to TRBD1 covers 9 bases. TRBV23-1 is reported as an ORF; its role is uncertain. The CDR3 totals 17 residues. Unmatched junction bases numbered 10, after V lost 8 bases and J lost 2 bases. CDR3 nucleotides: TGCGCCAGCCCTAGGGACAGGGCAGGACCTGGGGCCAACGTCCTGACTTTC. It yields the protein CASPRDRAGPGANVLTF.